This TCR beta chain derives from a study of siplizumab effects on memory and regulatory T cells. For around six days at 37°C, the mixed lymphocyte reaction cells were kept in coculture. Measured with immunoSEQ multiplex PCR; TCRdb has only the in-frame clones, and not every one. The sample comprises about 9,600 clones, roughly 50% of which are singletons, and approximately 22% rests with the top ten. Of note for this clone: The antigen is undetermined.

The sample taken for sequencing was CFSE-low (dividing) CD4+ T cells sorted from an allogeneic mixed lymphocyte reaction. The clonotype comes from a human donor in good health; the cells came from an allogeneic mixed lymphocyte reaction.

The CDR3 spells CASSPAGGGGGYTF. CDR3 nucleotide sequence: TGCGCCAGCAGCCCTGCTGGGGGTGGAGGCGGCTACACCTTC. This chain connects TRBV5-1 to TRBJ1-2, with TRBD1 as a possible D gene (5 bases). V dropped 4 bases and J dropped 8 bases, with 18 bases sitting between them. The CDR3 contains 14 residues. CDR1 is SGHRS, CDR2 YFSETQ, per germline.